A single sample gave rise to the 2 T cell receptor beta chains below, sequenced in a study of shared clonotypes between healthy human individuals. TCRdb keeps only in-frame clones here, not all; method: immunoSEQ multiplex PCR. Here the sample spans roughly 1,000,000 clones, about 84% being singletons. Sequenced material: memory CD4+ T cells from PBMCs. Stated subset: CD45RA-negative fraction. The receptors here all came from a young man in good health. Some clones in this sample may be carry-over from other donors' samples.

This clone was picked up one time. This rearrangement joins TRBV11-2 to TRBJ2-1; the D is unclear. CDR3 size: 14 residues. The germline V gene encodes CDR1 SGHAT and CDR2 FQNNGV. V was cut by 0 bases and J by 10 bases, with 13 bases left in between. The CDR3 DNA follows: TGTGCCAGCAGCTTAGATGCCCCCGGGCGCGAGCAGTTCTTC. Its translation: CASSLDAPGREQFF.

This clone was observed a few times. The chain employs TRBV14 and TRBJ2-7, with 8 bases that match TRBD1. The CDR3 extends over 15 amino acids. Germline assignment: CDR1 SGHDN and CDR2 FVKESK. Trimming at V came to 5 bases and at J to 7 bases, leaving 13 bases not matched to a gene. CDR3 region: CASSGTGPRVVEQYF. For the CDR3, the DNA is TGTGCCAGCAGCGGGACAGGTCCTAGAGTTGTTGAGCAGTACTTC.